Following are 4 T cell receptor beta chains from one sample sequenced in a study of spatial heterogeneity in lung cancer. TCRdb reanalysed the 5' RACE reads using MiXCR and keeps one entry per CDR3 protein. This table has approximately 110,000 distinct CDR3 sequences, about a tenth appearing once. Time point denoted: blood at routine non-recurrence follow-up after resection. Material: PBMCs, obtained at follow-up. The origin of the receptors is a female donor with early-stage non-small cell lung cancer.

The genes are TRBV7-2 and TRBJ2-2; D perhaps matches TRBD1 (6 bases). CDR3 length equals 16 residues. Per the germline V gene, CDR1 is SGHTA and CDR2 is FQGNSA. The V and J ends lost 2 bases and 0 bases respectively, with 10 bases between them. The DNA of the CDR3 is TGTGCCAGCAGCTTACAGGGGACCGCGAACACCGGGGAGCTGTTTTTT. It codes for CASSLQGTANTGELFF.

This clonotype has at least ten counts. The CDR3 DNA reads TGTGCCAGCAGCTTAGTTGGGACTAGCGGGAGTAAAGTAGATGAGCAGTTCTTC. Protein: CASSLVGTSGSKVDEQFF. The chain has TRBV7-2 and TRBJ2-1, with 14 bases identical to TRBD2. This CDR3 contains 18 residues. The junction had 10 bases not matched to a gene; V was cut back by 1 base and J by 8 bases. CDR1 is SGHTA, CDR2 FQGNSA, per germline.

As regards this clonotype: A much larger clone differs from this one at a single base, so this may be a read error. In nucleotides, the CDR3 is TGCAATGCCCTACAGGGGTTCTCCTACGAGCAGTACTTC. It yields the protein CNALQGFSYEQYF. The chain joins TRBV20-1 to TRBJ2-7, with 7 bases matching TRBD1. Germline assignment: CDR1 DFQATT and CDR2 SNEGSKA (reference sequence). CDR3 length: 13 amino acids.

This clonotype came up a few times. In DNA, the CDR3 is TGCAGTGCTCCGGGCCGGGCAAGCAATGAGCAGTTCTTC. Its translation: CSAPGRASNEQFF. This chain joins TRBV20-1 and TRBJ2-1; D not resolved. This CDR3 comprises 13 residues. Trimming cost V 5 bases and J 6 bases, with 14 bases left between them. Germline V gives CDR1 DFQATT, CDR2 SNEGSKA (reference sequence).